This paragraph covers one TCR beta chain sequence. Sequencing was performed with immunoSEQ multiplex PCR; in TCRdb, only in-frame clones are kept and a portion is missing. The top ten hold 0.72% of the sample, which has about 29,000 clones, 85% to 95% seen once. This sample is part of a study of graft-versus-host responses after intestinal transplantation. The J segment lost 6 bases and the V segment lost 2 bases, leaving 5 bases of the junction unmatched. The CDR3 consists of 14 residues. Germline CDR1 GTSNPN, CDR2 SVGIG (reference sequence). This clonotype was sampled from a human patient who received an intestinal transplant, so some T cells may come from the graft donor. The chain is built from TRBV30 and TRBJ1-4, with TRBD1 identical over 8 bases. The sample was PBMCs, taken about 65 days after intestinal transplant. Written as DNA, the CDR3 is TGTGCCTGGAGTTTTACAGGGGGGGATGAAAAACTGTTTTTT. Translating gives CAWSFTGGDEKLFF.